This T cell receptor (beta chain) appears in the sequencing data of a study of blood T cell repertoires in COVID-19. At the level of the study: Donors in the United States, Italy and Spain gave samples during acute or convalescent COVID-19. PBMCs, B-cell-depleted T cells, or T cells were the source of the cDNA or gDNA that made up the material.

The CDR3 runs 23 residues. Losses at the gene ends were 4 bases for V and 8 bases for J; bases not matched to a gene: 34. CDR1 and CDR2 from the germline V gene are KGHDR and SFDVKD. This clone showed up just once. In the authors' methods: From reference gene primer amplification, estimates of nucleated cell counts were derived. The table came from immunoSEQ multiplex PCR; TCRdb's copy has only in-frame clones and leaves some out. The D gene and trimming were derived from the DNA, and the V and J assignments and clone size from that table. The profile shows roughly 42,000 clones, 65% to 85% of them singletons.

This sequence was found in a woman at least 80 years old with acute or convalescent COVID-19. Sequenced sample: peripheral blood. V is TRBV24-1 and J is TRBJ2-1, with 7 bases matching TRBD2. The DNA of the CDR3 is TGTGCCACCAGTGAACCCGGCGGGAGTTTAGTAAATTGGGTGCGGGTGTCTAATGATGAGCAGTTCTTC. Encoded protein: CATSEPGGSLVNWVRVSNDEQFF.